What follows are 2 T cell receptor beta chains derived from one specimen sequenced in a study of shared clonotypes between healthy human individuals. The table came from immunoSEQ multiplex PCR; TCRdb's copy has only in-frame clones and leaves some out. The sample lists over 2 million clones, roughly 96% seen once, with 0.1% to 0.15% in the top ten. Material for sequencing was naive CD4+ T cells sorted from blood. Subset noted: CD45RA+ positively selected. These receptors came from a man between 18 and 35 years old in good health.

A remark on this clone: The same CDR3 arises from other DNA sequences in this sample as well. The chain is built from TRBV6-5 and TRBJ1-5, with a possible D match to TRBD1 (6 bases). Germline CDR1 MNHEY, CDR2 SVGAGI. This CDR3 has 13 residues. Trimming pared 6 bases from V and 6 bases from J, leaving 12 bases between. This CDR3 is CASRRGGGQPQHF. In DNA form, the CDR3 reads TGTGCCAGCAGAAGGGGAGGGGGTCAGCCCCAGCATTTT.

The J gene is TRBJ2-1, the V gene TRBV6-5, with D perhaps assigned TRBD1 or TRBD2 (5 bases each). The ends were cut back, 7 bases at V and 7 bases at J, with 20 bases in the middle. There are 15 residues in the CDR3. Germline V gene data show CDR1 as MNHEY and CDR2 as SVGAGI. The CDR3 DNA is TGTGCCAGCACCCCCCTTGGGGGTGCGGAAAATGAGCAGTTCTTC. It yields the protein CASTPLGGAENEQFF.